Given below is one TCR beta chain in context. The antigen remains unidentified. The assay was immunoSEQ multiplex PCR, and TCRdb's table has in-frame clones only and misses some. The table lists roughly 39,000 clones, nearly 95% of them singletons. The record originates from a study of graft-versus-host responses after intestinal transplantation. About the research overall: Recipients were all induced with anti-thymocyte globulin, then given tacrolimus and steroids for about 3 years.

Overall study results and limits: Declining HvG levels early post-transplant were linked to peak circulating GvH clone levels. GvH clonotypes were identified within recipient marrow, with a subset emerging first in ileum or blood.

The CDR3 sequence is 16 residues long. The germline V gene encodes CDR1 SGHNT and CDR2 YYREEE (reference sequence). The ends were cut back, 0 bases at V and 4 bases at J, with 16 bases in the middle. The specimen was unstimulated CD8+ T cells sorted from spleen or lymph node cells, collected before transplant. The genes are TRBV5-4 and TRBJ1-1; D possibly corresponds to TRBD1 (5 bases). The TCR originated in a human donor who was the organ donor for an intestinal transplant. DNA for the CDR3: TGTGCCAGCAGCTTGGGTGCGGGGGAAGTCGGCACTGAAGCTTTCTTT. This encodes CASSLGAGEVGTEAFF. Complete variable domain (other parts from reference TRBV5-4 and TRBJ1-1): ETGVTQSPTHLIKTRGQQVTLRCSSQSGHNTVSWYQQALGQGPQFIFQYYREEENGRGNFPPRFSGLQFPNYSSELNVNALELDDSALYLCASSLGAGEVGTEAFFGQGTRLTVV.